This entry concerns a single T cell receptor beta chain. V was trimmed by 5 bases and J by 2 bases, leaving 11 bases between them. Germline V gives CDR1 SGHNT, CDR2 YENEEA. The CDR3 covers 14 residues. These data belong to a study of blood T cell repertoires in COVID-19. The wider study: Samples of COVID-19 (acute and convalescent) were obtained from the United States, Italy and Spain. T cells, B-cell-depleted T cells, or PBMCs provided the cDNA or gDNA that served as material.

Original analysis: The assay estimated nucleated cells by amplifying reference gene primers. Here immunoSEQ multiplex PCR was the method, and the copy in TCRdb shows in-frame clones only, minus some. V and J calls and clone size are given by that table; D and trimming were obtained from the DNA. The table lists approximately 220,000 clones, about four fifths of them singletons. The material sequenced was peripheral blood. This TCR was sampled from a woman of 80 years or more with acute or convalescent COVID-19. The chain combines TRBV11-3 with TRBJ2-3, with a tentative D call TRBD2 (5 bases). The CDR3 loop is CASSQDYYTDTQYF. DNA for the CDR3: TGTGCCAGCAGCCAAGACTATTACACAGATACGCAGTATTTT.